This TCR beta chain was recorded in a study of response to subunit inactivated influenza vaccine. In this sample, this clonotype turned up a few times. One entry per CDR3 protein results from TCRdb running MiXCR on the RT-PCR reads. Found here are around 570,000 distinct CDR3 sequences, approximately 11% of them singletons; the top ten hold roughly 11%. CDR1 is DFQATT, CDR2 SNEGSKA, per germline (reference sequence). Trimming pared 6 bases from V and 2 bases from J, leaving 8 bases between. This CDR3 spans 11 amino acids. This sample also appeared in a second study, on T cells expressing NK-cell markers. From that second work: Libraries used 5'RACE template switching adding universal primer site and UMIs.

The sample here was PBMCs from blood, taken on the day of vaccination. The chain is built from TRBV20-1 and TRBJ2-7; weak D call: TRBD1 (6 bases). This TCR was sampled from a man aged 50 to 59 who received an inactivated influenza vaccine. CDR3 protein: CSAEGAYEQYF. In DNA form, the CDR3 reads TGCAGTGCCGAGGGGGCCTACGAGCAGTACTTC.